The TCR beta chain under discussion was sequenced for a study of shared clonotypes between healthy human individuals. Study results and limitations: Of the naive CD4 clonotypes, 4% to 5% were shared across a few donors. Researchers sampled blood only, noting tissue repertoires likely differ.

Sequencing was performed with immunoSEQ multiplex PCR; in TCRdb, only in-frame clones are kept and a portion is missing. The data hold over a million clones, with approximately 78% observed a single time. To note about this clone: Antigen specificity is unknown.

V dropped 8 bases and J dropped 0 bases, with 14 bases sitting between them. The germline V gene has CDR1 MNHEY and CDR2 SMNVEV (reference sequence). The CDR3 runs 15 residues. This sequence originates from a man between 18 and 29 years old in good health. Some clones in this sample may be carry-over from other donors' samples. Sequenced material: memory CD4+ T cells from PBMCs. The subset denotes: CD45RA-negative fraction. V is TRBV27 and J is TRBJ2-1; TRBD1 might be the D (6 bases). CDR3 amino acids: CASSGVHSSYNEQFF. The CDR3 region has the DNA TGTGCCAGCTCAGGGGTCCACAGCTCCTACAATGAGCAGTTCTTC.